This T cell receptor (beta chain) was sequenced for a study of CD8+ T cells in alopecia areata listed by TCRdb under 2018. Background on the whole study: Treated patients were enrolled in an open-label pilot trial of oral tofacitinib at 5 to 10 mg twice daily for moderate-to-severe alopecia areata. RNA came from the PAXgene miRNA kit for fixed scalp, the miRNeasy kit for PBMCs, and the RNeasy kit for mouse skin. Scalp clonality was compared among normal scalp (n=4), patchy alopecia areata scalp (n=8), and alopecia totalis/universalis scalp (n=8). Tofacitinib was administered for 6 to 18 months, and 6 months of follow-up off drug were then conducted to assess delayed response and recurrence. Scalp tissue and sorted CD4+ and CD8+ peripheral blood T cells from patchy and totalis/universalis alopecia areata patients and from healthy controls were covered by human TCRbeta sequencing. Tofacitinib-treated patients had biopsies at baseline and at 4 and 24 weeks of treatment, with a later scalp biopsy in several patients. High-throughput TCRbeta sequencing was used to examine T cell clonal expansion in alopecia areata in both the C3H/HeJ mouse model and human patients. Amplification of TCRbeta CDR3 regions was done by immunoSEQ multiplex PCR using 35 Vbeta forward primers and 13 Jbeta reverse primers.

Including cysteine and phenylalanine, the CDR3 has 13 amino acids. Just the 39-base CDR3 DNA is kept, in frame starting at base 1. The germline V and J ends show losses of 4 bases and 4 bases respectively, and no gene match explains 2 bases of the junction. The germline V gene sets CDR1 to MDHEN and CDR2 to SYDVKM. The meaning of the sample's time point label: baseline before oral tofacitinib. Lesional scalp punch biopsies and peripheral blood were obtained from alopecia areata patients. PBMCs were isolated by density centrifugation and stained for CD3, CD4 and CD8, and CD4+ and CD8+ T cells were sorted on a FACSAria. Study-wide findings and limitations: Compared with normal scalp, lesional scalp, particularly in alopecia totalis/universalis, had higher clonality and more expanded CD8+ clones, which suggests antigenic drive. Shared TCR sequences between patients were less evident than in mice, which may be partly attributable to HLA diversity in the patient population. Unlike mouse skin, where gammadelta T cells dominate, normal human skin contains resident alphabeta T cells that get sequenced too, which complicates analysis of the scalp TCR repertoire.

The method was the immunoSEQ multiplex PCR assay. To provide template for TCR sequencing, every sample had RNA extracted and reverse transcribed into cDNA. First-strand cDNA was synthesized with SuperScript III using a 2:1 mix of oligo-dT and random hexamers. A synthetic immune receptor repertoire was used to gauge amplification bias, and whatever bias remained was removed computationally. Under the source paper's analysis protocol: After raw reads were preprocessed to remove errors, the CDR3 was defined following IMGT conventions as running from the conserved cysteine to phenylalanine. To get clonality, Shannon entropy was normalized by log2 of the number of productive unique TCRs and the result was subtracted from 1. CD4 or CD8 identity of scalp clones was inferred by cross-referencing scalp TCRbeta sequences with sorted blood CD4 and CD8 repertoires. The source is immuneACCESS, and TCRdb retained only in-frame sequences with V and J called. Part of the clones is not carried over; for the studies checked, unresolved V genes explain less than half of this, and the remainder is unexplained. For V, J and clone size, that table is used; D and trimming come from the DNA. Counted in this sample were about 150,000 clones; 75% to 90% of them appeared once. More than 12% of the sample rests with the top ten.

Turning to this clone: Its target antigen remains unknown. No qualities accompany the bases; no much larger clone lies one base away.

Specimen: CD8+ T cells sorted from blood, collected at week 0. The rearranged segments are TRBV28 and TRBJ1-1; a stretch of 8 junction bases matches TRBD1. The sequence was collected from a human donor with alopecia areata. CDR3 region: CASSWTGRTEAFF. Read as DNA, the sequence is TGTGCCAGCAGTTGGACAGGGCGCACTGAAGCTTTCTTT.